The T cell receptor beta chain under discussion was sequenced for a study of blood T cells in healthy people across ages. In its sample, this clonotype was seen a few times. The antigen remains unidentified. This CDR3 region has 12 residues. The V and J ends lost 4 bases and 8 bases respectively, with 14 bases between them. Per germline, CDR1 SQVTM and CDR2 ANQGSEA. Overall study results and limits: Diversity estimates drawn from one million T cells were deemed underestimates.

Sample donors were healthy Caucasian individuals that came from Russia, aged roughly 6 to 100. Staff drew 8 to 10 milliliters of peripheral blood from each donor. It was with a sample-barcoded 5' primer and a J-beta primer mix that a second PCR of roughly 6 to 12 cycles was run. TCRdb ran MiXCR on the 5' RACE reads and lists one entry per CDR3 protein. The sample lists roughly 1.7 million distinct CDR3 sequences; about 35% were seen once. This clonotype was obtained from a woman younger than 45 in good health. Source material: blood. The rearrangement uses TRBV29-1 and TRBJ1-1; D gene unclear. DNA for the CDR3: TGCAGCGTTGCAGGAGGGTATGGGGAAGCTTTCTTT. It specifies CSVAGGYGEAFF.